A selection of T cell receptor beta chains follows, all from one sample in a study of cytomegalovirus exposure and HLA in healthy donors. Here immunoSEQ multiplex PCR was the method, and the copy in TCRdb shows in-frame clones only, minus some. Of some 130,000 clones listed, around 80% are singletons. The specimen was PBMCs. The receptors derive from a male donor in good health and CMV-seropositive. The CDR3 runs from the conserved cysteine through the conserved F or W. A D gene is named only where the DNA matches it firmly. Expanded clones are given a class, and other clones once, few, many or no size at all.

size | J | D | V | CDR3 | DNA
. | TRBJ2-1 | TRBD1 | TRBV9 | CASSGGGLRGGWTYNEQFF | TGTGCCAGCAGCGGAGGGGGCCTCCGAGGCGGGTGGACCTACAATGAGCAGTTCTTC
. | TRBJ1-5 | TRBD1 | TRBV7-8 | CASSRTGGSNQPQHF | TGTGCCAGCAGCCGGACAGGGGGTAGCAATCAGCCCCAGCATTTT
. | TRBJ2-7 | TRBD2 | TRBV5-1 | CASSLGAGGAYGQYF | TGCGCCAGCAGCTTGGGAGCGGGGGGGGCCTACGGGCAGTACTTC
few | TRBJ2-1 | TRBD2 | TRBV19 | CASSPASGLAGNEQFF | TGTGCCAGTAGTCCGGCGTCAGGGCTAGCGGGCAATGAGCAGTTCTTC
few | TRBJ1-1 | . | TRBV5-8 | CASSFDTEKRTEAFF | TGTGCCAGCAGCTTTGACACGGAAAAACGCACTGAAGCTTTCTTT
once | TRBJ2-7 | . | TRBV4-3 | CASSPIRGAISYEQYF | TGCGCCAGCAGCCCCATCAGGGGCGCGATCTCCTACGAGCAGTACTTC
. | TRBJ2-2 | . | TRBV6-1 | CASTFEGDGELFF | TGTGCCAGCACATTTGAGGGTGACGGGGAGCTGTTTTTT
few | TRBJ2-7 | TRBD2 | TRBV4-1 | CASSQDPKRERLGEQYF | TGCGCCAGCAGCCAAGATCCGAAGCGGGAGCGACTTGGCGAGCAGTACTTC
few | TRBJ2-3 | TRBD2 | TRBV7-9 | CASSLASGGIDTQYF | TGTGCCAGCAGCTTAGCTAGCGGGGGGATAGATACGCAGTATTTT
. | TRBJ2-6 | . | TRBV5-1 | CASSLARVSGANVLTF | TGCGCCAGCAGCTTGGCCCGGGTATCTGGGGCCAACGTCCTGACTTTC
. | TRBJ2-1 | . | TRBV7-3 | CASSPSKSYNEQFF | TGTGCCAGCAGCCCCTCTAAGTCCTACAATGAGCAGTTCTTC
. | TRBJ2-1 | . | TRBV28 | CASSLYGGSYNEQFF | TGTGCCAGCAGTTTATACGGTGGCTCCTACAATGAGCAGTTCTTC
. | TRBJ2-5 | . | TRBV5-5 | CASSLVGIPQETQYF | TGTGCCAGCAGCTTGGTCGGGATACCCCAAGAGACCCAGTACTTC
. | TRBJ2-7 | . | TRBV9 | CASSPEPGHNTYEQYF | TGTGCCAGCAGCCCAGAGCCGGGACACAACACTTACGAGCAGTACTTC
. | TRBJ2-7 | . | TRBV6-1 | CASRVTGSYEQYF | TGTGCCAGCAGGGTAACGGGAAGCTACGAGCAGTACTTC
. | TRBJ1-1 | TRBD1 | TRBV19 | CASTTGPGQGAPNTEAFF | TGTGCCAGTACAACCGGACCGGGACAGGGGGCCCCTAACACTGAAGCTTTCTTT
few | TRBJ2-1 | TRBD2 | TRBV5-8 | CASSAKTGTSLLPGNEQFF | TGTGCCAGCAGCGCTAAAACCGGGACTAGCCTACTCCCTGGGAATGAGCAGTTCTTC
few | TRBJ2-7 | TRBD1 | TRBV2 | CASSGQGPSSYEQYF | TGTGCCAGCAGTGGACAGGGGCCCAGCTCCTACGAGCAGTACTTC
. | TRBJ1-4 | . | TRBV7-9 | CASSLANDRTATNEKLFF | TGTGCCAGCAGCTTAGCTAACGACAGGACTGCAACTAATGAAAAACTGTTTTTT
. | TRBJ1-6 | . | TRBV4-1 | CASSQLFHRARPLHF | TGCGCCAGCAGCCAGTTATTCCACAGAGCCCGGCCCCTCCACTTT
few | TRBJ2-7 | . | TRBV7-2 | CASSFSGVDSYEQYF | TGTGCCAGCAGCTTCTCGGGGGTAGACTCCTACGAGCAGTACTTC
once | TRBJ1-6 | . | TRBV7-9 | CSSSSTDYNSPLHF | TGTTCCAGCAGCTCAACTGACTATAATTCACCCCTCCACTTT
. | TRBJ2-1 | TRBD1 | TRBV28 | CASSPRTGTAGNEQFF | TGTGCCAGCAGTCCCAGGACAGGGACGGCCGGGAATGAGCAGTTCTTC
. | TRBJ1-4 | . | TRBV28 | CASSQGKEKLFF | TGTGCCAGCAGCCAGGGTAAAGAAAAACTGTTTTTT
. | TRBJ2-1 | . | TRBV6-6 | CASSRSLVADEQFF | TGTGCCAGCAGTAGATCCCTGGTTGCGGATGAGCAGTTCTTC
. | TRBJ1-1 | . | TRBV18 | CASSSTGGSTEAFF | TGTGCCAGCTCTTCTACGGGAGGGTCCACTGAAGCTTTCTTT
few | TRBJ2-3 | . | TRBV6-6 | CASSYVEADTQYF | TGTGCCAGCAGTTACGTTGAGGCAGATACGCAGTATTTT
. | TRBJ2-7 | TRBD2 | TRBV7-2 | CASSSRTSGFYEQYF | TGTGCCAGCAGCTCAAGGACTAGCGGCTTCTACGAGCAGTACTTC
. | TRBJ1-1 | TRBD1 | TRBV7-3 | CASSPGTGATEAFF | TGTGCCAGCAGCCCCGGGACAGGGGCCACTGAAGCTTTCTTT
. | TRBJ2-7 | TRBD1 | TRBV11-2 | CASSLDAGTGVGEQYF | TGTGCCAGCAGCTTAGACGCCGGGACAGGGGTCGGCGAGCAGTACTTC
. | TRBJ2-1 | . | TRBV6-5 | CASSVLGSLYNEQFF | TGTGCCAGCAGCGTACTAGGGTCCCTCTACAATGAGCAGTTCTTC
. | TRBJ2-1 | . | TRBV9 | CASSVGAGWADEQFF | TGTGCCAGCAGCGTAGGGGCAGGGTGGGCCGATGAGCAGTTCTTC
. | TRBJ2-3 | TRBD2 | TRBV27 | CASSFFILAVPSATPRPTYTQYF | TGTGCCAGCAGTTTTTTCATCCTAGCGGTACCCTCTGCCACACCGAGGCCGACTTATACGCAGTATTTT
. | TRBJ2-4 | TRBD1 | TRBV10-2 | CASSEYGQGLAKNIQYF | TGCGCCAGCAGTGAGTATGGACAGGGTTTAGCCAAAAACATTCAGTACTTC
. | TRBJ2-5 | . | TRBV5-4 | CASSREVYQETQYF | TGTGCCAGCAGCCGCGAGGTGTACCAAGAGACCCAGTACTTC
few | TRBJ2-7 | . | TRBV15 | CATSRDLAGNHGQYF | TGTGCCACCAGCAGAGATCTGGCAGGGAATCACGGGCAGTACTTC
. | TRBJ1-6 | TRBD1 | TRBV6-6 | CASRPGTANSPLHF | TGTGCCAGCAGGCCGGGGACAGCCAATTCACCCCTCCACTTT
. | TRBJ1-5 | . | TRBV7-2 | CASSLVYGENSNQPQHF | TGTGCCAGCAGCTTAGTATACGGTGAAAATAGCAATCAGCCCCAGCATTTT
. | TRBJ1-1 | . | TRBV6-5 | CATNHWTANTEAFF | TGTGCCACAAACCATTGGACAGCGAACACTGAAGCTTTCTTT
. | TRBJ2-2 | TRBD1 | TRBV19 | CASSLQGDGELFF | TGTGCCAGTAGTCTTCAGGGGGACGGGGAGCTGTTTTTT
. | TRBJ2-7 | TRBD2 | TRBV19 | CASQPSGGVLYEQYF | TGTGCCAGCCAGCCTAGCGGGGGGGTCCTCTACGAGCAGTACTTC
. | TRBJ2-7 | . | TRBV6-5 | CASSYSEGYEQYF | TGTGCCAGCAGTTACTCGGAGGGGTACGAGCAGTACTTC
. | TRBJ2-3 | TRBD2 | TRBV7-9 | CASSPWTSASTDTQYF | TGTGCCAGCAGCCCCTGGACTAGTGCTAGCACAGATACGCAGTATTTT
. | TRBJ2-1 | . | TRBV6-5 | CASSYEDSGINEQFF | TGTGCCAGCAGTTACGAAGACAGTGGGATCAATGAGCAGTTCTTC
. | TRBJ2-7 | TRBD1 | TRBV7-8 | CASSTDRGNEQYF | TGTGCCAGCAGCACGGACAGGGGCAACGAGCAGTACTTC
. | TRBJ2-1 | TRBD2 | TRBV27 | CASSLLFTSGVINEQFF | TGTGCCAGCAGTTTACTATTCACTAGCGGAGTCATAAATGAGCAGTTCTTC
. | TRBJ1-5 | . | TRBV27 | CASSLWGGQHYQPQHF | TGTGCCAGCAGTTTGTGGGGGGGCCAGCATTATCAGCCCCAGCATTTT
. | TRBJ2-7 | TRBD1 | TRBV19 | CASSTNRDRDEQYF | TGTGCCAGTAGTACAAACCGGGACAGGGACGAGCAGTACTTC